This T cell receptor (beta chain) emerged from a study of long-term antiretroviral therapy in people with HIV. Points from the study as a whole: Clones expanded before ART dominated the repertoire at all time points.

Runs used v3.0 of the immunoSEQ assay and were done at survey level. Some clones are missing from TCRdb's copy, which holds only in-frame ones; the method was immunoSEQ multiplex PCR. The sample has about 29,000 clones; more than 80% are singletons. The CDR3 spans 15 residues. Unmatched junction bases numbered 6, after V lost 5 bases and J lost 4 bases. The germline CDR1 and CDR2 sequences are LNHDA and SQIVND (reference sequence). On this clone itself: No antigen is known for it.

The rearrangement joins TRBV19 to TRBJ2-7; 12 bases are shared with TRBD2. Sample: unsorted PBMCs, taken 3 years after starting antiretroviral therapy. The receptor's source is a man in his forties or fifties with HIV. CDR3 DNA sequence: TGTGCCAGTAGTCCCCGGACTAGCGGGATTTACGAGCAGTACTTC. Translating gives CASSPRTSGIYEQYF.